The present entry profiles one TCR beta chain with its context. Its target is not known. Some clones are missing from TCRdb's copy, which holds only in-frame ones; the method was immunoSEQ multiplex PCR. The sample lists 25,000 to 35,000 clones, 90% to 95% occurring once. This sample stems from a study of T cells in tuberculosis. The study's findings and limits: Smaller alpha distances in active tuberculosis partly reflected shorter CDR3-alpha lengths. Active tuberculosis TCR-alpha repertoires lay closer to GMM-specific TCRs than IGRA-negative controls, suggesting clonal expansion.

Sequenced material: PBMCs. The sequence was collected from a donor aged 10 to 29 with latent tuberculosis or without tuberculosis infection.

The CDR3 loop is CASSVDEGAYGEQFF. Here the CDR3 DNA reads TGTGCCAGCAGCGTAGACGAGGGGGCGTACGGTGAGCAGTTCTTC. This chain links TRBV9 with TRBJ2-1; TRBD1 matches at 7 bases. The trim removed 0 bases at V and 9 bases at J, leaving 9 bases unmatched. This CDR3 spans 15 amino acids. Germline CDR1 is SGDLS and CDR2 is YYNGEE.